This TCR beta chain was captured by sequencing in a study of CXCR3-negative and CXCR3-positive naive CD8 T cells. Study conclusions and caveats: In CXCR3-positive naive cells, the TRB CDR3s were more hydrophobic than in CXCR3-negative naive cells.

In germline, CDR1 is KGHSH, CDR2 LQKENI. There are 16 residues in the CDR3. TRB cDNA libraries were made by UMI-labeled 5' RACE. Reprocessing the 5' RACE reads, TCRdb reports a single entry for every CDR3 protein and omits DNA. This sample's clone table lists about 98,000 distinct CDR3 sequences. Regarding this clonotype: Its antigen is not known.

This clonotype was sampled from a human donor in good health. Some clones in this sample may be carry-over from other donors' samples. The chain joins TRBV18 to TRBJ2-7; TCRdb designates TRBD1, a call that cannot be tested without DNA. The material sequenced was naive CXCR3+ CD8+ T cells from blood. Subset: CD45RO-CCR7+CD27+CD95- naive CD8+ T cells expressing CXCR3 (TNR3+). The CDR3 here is CASSPTRTGEAYEQYF.